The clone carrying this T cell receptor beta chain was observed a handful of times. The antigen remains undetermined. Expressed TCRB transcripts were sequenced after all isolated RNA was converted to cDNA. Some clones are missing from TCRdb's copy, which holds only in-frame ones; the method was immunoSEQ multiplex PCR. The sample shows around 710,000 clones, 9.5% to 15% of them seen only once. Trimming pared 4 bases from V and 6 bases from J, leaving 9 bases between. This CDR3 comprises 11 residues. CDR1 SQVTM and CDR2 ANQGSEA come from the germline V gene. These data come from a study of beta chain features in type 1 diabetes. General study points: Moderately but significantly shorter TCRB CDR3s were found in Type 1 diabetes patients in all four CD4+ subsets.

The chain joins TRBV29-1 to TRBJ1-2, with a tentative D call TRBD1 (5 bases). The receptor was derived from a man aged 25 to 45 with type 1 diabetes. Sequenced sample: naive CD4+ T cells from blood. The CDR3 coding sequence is TGCAGCGTTGGAGGGGCGGATGGCTACACCTTC. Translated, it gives CSVGGADGYTF.